These 9 T cell receptor beta chains were sequenced from one sample in a study of T cell responses to AZD1222 COVID-19 vaccine (dated by TCRdb to about 2021). Taken with the paper, the label for time point translates to: baseline before first vaccination. The receptor library was made with the immunoSEQ multiplex PCR assay. TCRdb provides this immuneACCESS table in a form limited to in-frame rearrangements. Some clones are lacking; in checked studies, under half of them reflect an unresolved V gene, and why the rest are absent is not known. The sample yields roughly 140,000 clones; 75% to 95% were counted once. Over 1.5% of the sample rests with the top ten. The sample in question was peripheral blood, obtained on day 0 of AZD1222 vaccination. The receptors originated from an adult in good health.

V is TRBV30 and J is TRBJ2-2, with 13 bases matching TRBD2. CDR3 size: 19 residues. V shed 0 bases, J shed 5 bases, and the junction held 12 bases outside the gene matches. Germline V gene sequence: CDR1 GTSNPN, CDR2 SVGIG (reference sequence). The CDR3 DNA reads TGTGCCTGGAGTGTCCACCGAGGACTAGCGGGAGTTGGAACCGGGGAGCTGTTTTTT. The encoded protein is CAWSVHRGLAGVGTGELFF.

The sample holds a few counts of this clone. V gene TRBV28 combines with J gene TRBJ2-1; 7 bases are shared with TRBD2. V shed 3 bases and J 8 bases; nucleotides not matched to a gene: 7. The CDR3 sequence is 14 residues long. Germline V lookup: CDR1 MDHEN, CDR2 SYDVKM. The CDR3 reads CASSFSGGIDEQFF. CDR3 nucleotide sequence: TGTGCCAGCAGTTTTTCGGGAGGTATCGATGAGCAGTTCTTC.

This chain uses TRBV2 with TRBJ2-3, with D tentatively TRBD2 (5 bases). This CDR3 is built from 14 residues. The germline V gene has CDR1 SNHLY and CDR2 FYNNEI. Trimming took off 5 bases at V and 6 bases at J, with 15 bases between the two ends. In DNA, the CDR3 is TGTGCCAGCAGTTTTAGTAGCGAATCCGATACGCAGTATTTT. Its protein product is CASSFSSESDTQYF.

The CDR3, as DNA: TGTGCCAGCAGCTTCGTTTCAGCTAACTATGGCTACACCTTC. This gives the protein CASSFVSANYGYTF. This chain uses TRBV7-2 with TRBJ1-2; no clear D. The CDR3 is made up of 14 amino acids. Trimming took off 3 bases at V and 0 bases at J, with 8 bases between the two ends. Per the germline V gene, CDR1 is SGHTA and CDR2 is FQGNSA.

The CDR3 DNA reads TGTGCCAGCAGGGAAACAGGGAACACTGAAGCTTTCTTT. Its translation is CASRETGNTEAFF. The chain links TRBV11-2 to TRBJ1-1; D perhaps matches TRBD1 (5 bases). Germline V gene sequence: CDR1 SGHAT, CDR2 FQNNGV. With 6 bases removed from V and 1 base from J, the gap between germline ends came to 9 bases. There are 13 residues in the CDR3.

The chain links TRBV11-3 to TRBJ2-1; D unresolved. The V end was cut by 1 base, the J end by 0 bases, with 7 bases between. Germline V gene lookup returns CDR1 SGHNT and CDR2 YENEEA. The CDR3 has 15 amino acids. CDR3 nucleotide sequence: TGTGCCAGCAGCTTAGCGGGTAGCTCCTACAATGAGCAGTTCTTC. This encodes CASSLAGSSYNEQFF. The complete variable domain, with remaining parts taken from reference TRBV11-3 and TRBJ2-1, reads EAGVVQSPRYKIIEKKQPVAFWCNPISGHNTLYWYLQNLGQGPELLIRYENEEAVDDSQLPKDRFSAERLKGVDSTLKIQPAELGDSAVYLCASSLAGSSYNEQFFGPGTRLTVL.

The rearrangement links TRBV27 to TRBJ1-1; 7 positions agree with TRBD1. Germline V gene data show CDR1 as MNHEY and CDR2 as SMNVEV (reference sequence). V trimming: 5 bases; J trimming: 7 bases; junction bases outside the gene matches: 19. The CDR3 totals 17 residues. The CDR3 DNA reads TGTGCCAGCAGTCCACCCTACAGGGGTGCGGGGCATTTTGAAGCTTTCTTT. Its translation is CASSPPYRGAGHFEAFF.

The chain combines TRBV7-8 with TRBJ1-6; 10 nucleotides line up with TRBD1. Germline CDR1 SGHVS, CDR2 FQNEAQ. The junction had 6 bases not matched to a gene; V was cut back by 5 bases and J by 8 bases. This CDR3 comprises 15 residues. The CDR3 DNA sequence: TGTGCCAGCAGCCGCCGACAGGGGGCTGATTCACCCCTCCACTTT. It yields the protein CASSRRQGADSPLHF.

J is TRBJ1-1 and V is TRBV27; D gene unclear. This CDR3 contains 13 residues. Trimming removed 6 bases from V and 1 base from J, with 9 bases in between. The V gene's germline CDR1 is MNHEY and CDR2 SMNVEV (reference sequence). The CDR3, as DNA: TGTGCCAGCAGAGTAGTCGAGAACACTGAAGCTTTCTTT. It codes for CASRVVENTEAFF.